The sequence of this T cell receptor (beta chain) was determined in a study of early T cells in non-severe SARS-CoV-2 infection. Study-level background: The sequenced material was bulk RNA from unsorted whole blood, and its chains were unpaired.

Germline CDR1 DFQATT, CDR2 SNEGSKA (reference sequence). This CDR3 has 13 residues. V lost 5 bases, J lost 2 bases, and 5 bases stayed unmatched. Overall study results and limits: The VDJdb matching leaned toward anti-spike CD8 responses and overlooked private and CD4 specificities.

As part of library construction, unique molecular identifiers were attached to individual cDNA molecules. Each CDR3 protein is one row after TCRdb ran MiXCR on the 5' RACE reads. Of under 70,000 distinct CDR3 sequences detected, 5.5% to 7% appear once; the ten largest clones hold less than 3.5%. About this clonotype: Its antigen is currently unknown.

The chain links TRBV20-1 to TRBJ2-7; 8 nucleotides align to TRBD1. The TCR comes from an adult who was a healthcare worker with PCR-confirmed SARS-CoV-2 infection or an uninfected control (not recorded which). Sequences were derived from whole blood, sampled at baseline. The CDR3 sequence is CSAAGQGTYEQYF. The DNA for the CDR3 is TGCAGTGCTGCTGGACAGGGTACCTACGAGCAGTACTTC.